This T cell receptor (beta chain) was recorded in a study of blood T cell repertoires in COVID-19. Study summary: The cDNA or gDNA used as material had been derived from T cells, B-cell-depleted T cells, or PBMCs.

Assay used: immunoSEQ multiplex PCR; TCRdb lists only in-frame clones, some missing. The sample includes fewer than 200,000 clones, 92% of them seen just once. CDR1 is SGHDN and CDR2 is FVKESK in the germline V gene. Trimming pared 3 bases from V and 4 bases from J, leaving 10 bases between. This CDR3 has 14 amino acids. This chain links TRBV14 with TRBJ1-3; D not resolved. This sequence was found in a young man with COVID-19, enrolled during active disease. Material for sequencing was peripheral blood. CDR3: CASSHTGTGNTIYF. The CDR3 nucleotides are TGTGCCAGCAGCCATACGGGAACGGGAAACACCATATATTTT.